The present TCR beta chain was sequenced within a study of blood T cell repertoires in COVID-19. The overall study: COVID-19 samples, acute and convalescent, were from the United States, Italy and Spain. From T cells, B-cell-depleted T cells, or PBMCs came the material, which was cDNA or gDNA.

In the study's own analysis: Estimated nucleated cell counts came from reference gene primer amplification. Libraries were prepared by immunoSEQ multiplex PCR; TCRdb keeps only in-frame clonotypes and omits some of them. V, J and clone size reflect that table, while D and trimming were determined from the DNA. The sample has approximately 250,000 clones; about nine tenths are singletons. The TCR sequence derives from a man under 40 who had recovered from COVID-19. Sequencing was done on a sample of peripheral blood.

The CDR3 here is CASNPRRGLGEAFF. CDR3 nucleotides: TGTGCCAGTAATCCCCGTAGGGGGTTGGGTGAAGCTTTCTTT. The chain uses TRBV19 and TRBJ1-1, with a tentative D call TRBD1 (6 bases). V lost 7 bases and J lost 7, with 19 bases in between. Germline CDR1 reads LNHDA; CDR2 reads SQIVND (reference sequence). The CDR3 runs 14 residues. Full variable domain (outside the CDR3, taken from reference TRBV19 and TRBJ1-1): DGGITQSPKYLFRKEGQNVTLSCEQNLNHDAMYWYRQDPGQGLRLIYYSQIVNDFQKGDIAEGYSVSREKKESFPLTVTSAQKNPTAFYLCASNPRRGLGEAFFGQGTRLTVV.